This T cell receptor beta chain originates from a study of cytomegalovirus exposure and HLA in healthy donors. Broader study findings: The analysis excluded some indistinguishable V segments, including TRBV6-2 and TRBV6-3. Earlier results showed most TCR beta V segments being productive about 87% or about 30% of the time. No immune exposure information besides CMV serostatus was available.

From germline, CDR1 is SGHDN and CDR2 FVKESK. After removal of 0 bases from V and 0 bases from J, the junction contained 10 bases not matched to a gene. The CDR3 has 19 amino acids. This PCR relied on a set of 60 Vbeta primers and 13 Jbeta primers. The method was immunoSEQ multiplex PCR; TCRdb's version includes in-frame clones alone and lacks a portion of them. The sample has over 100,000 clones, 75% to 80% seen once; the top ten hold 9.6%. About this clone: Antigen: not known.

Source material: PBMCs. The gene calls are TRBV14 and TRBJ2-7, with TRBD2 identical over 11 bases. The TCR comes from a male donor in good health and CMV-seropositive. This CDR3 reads CASSQDPTDLAGGSYEQYF. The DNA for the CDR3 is TGTGCCAGCAGCCAAGATCCGACGGACCTAGCGGGGGGCTCCTACGAGCAGTACTTC.